A single sample is the source of the 16 T cell receptor beta chains below, sequenced in a study of blood T cell repertoires in COVID-19. This table comes from immunoSEQ multiplex PCR, and its TCRdb copy is limited to in-frame clones, with some not included. The repertoire has 90,000 to 150,000 clones, 65% to 80% of them found once; the top ten carry 6.2%. Source material: peripheral blood. All receptors derive from a man in his sixties or seventies with acute or convalescent COVID-19.

This clone has just one count. In nucleotides, the CDR3 is TGTGCCAGCAGTGTTTATGGGGCAGGGGGTAAGACTGAAGCTTTCTTT. It translates to CASSVYGAGGKTEAFF. This chain joins TRBV2 and TRBJ1-1; 7 nucleotides agree with TRBD1. CDR3 size: 16 residues. V gave up 4 bases and J gave up 5 bases; unmatched junction bases: 13. Germline-derived CDR1 and CDR2 are SNHLY and FYNNEI.

This chain uses TRBV29-1 with TRBJ1-5, with a tentative D call TRBD1 (6 bases). Trimming took 0 bases from V and 2 from J, leaving 8 bases between them. CDR1 and CDR2 from the germline V gene are SQVTM and ANQGSEA. The CDR3 has 14 amino acids. The CDR3 spells CSVEESGGNQPQHF. CDR3 DNA sequence: TGCAGCGTTGAAGAGTCAGGGGGCAATCAGCCCCAGCATTTT.

The V and J genes are TRBV5-5 and TRBJ1-3; D gene unclear. The length of the CDR3 is 17 residues. CDR1 is SGHKS, CDR2 YYEKEE, per germline (reference sequence). The V and J ends lost 3 bases and 1 base respectively, with 17 bases between them. This CDR3 reads CASSSRGGRGSGNTIYF. The CDR3 nucleotides read TGTGCCAGCAGCTCCCGAGGAGGGAGAGGTTCTGGAAACACCATATATTTT.

The chain joins TRBV4-3 to TRBJ2-3; the D is unclear. The ends were cut back, 4 bases at V and 2 bases at J, with 13 bases in the middle. Germline V gene lookup returns CDR1 LGHNA and CDR2 YSLEER. This CDR3 region has 15 residues. In DNA, the CDR3 is TGCGCCAGCAGCCTAAAGCAATACGCCACAGATACGCAGTATTTT. Translated: CASSLKQYATDTQYF.

The rearrangement joins TRBV5-1 to TRBJ2-5, with 7 bases matching TRBD2. The CDR3 runs 14 residues. The germline gives CDR1 SGHRS, CDR2 YFSETQ. The trim removed 2 bases at V and 5 bases at J, leaving 6 bases unmatched. The DNA of the CDR3 is TGCGCCAGCAGCTTACTCAGGGAGGGGGAGACCCAGTACTTC. Translation: CASSLLREGETQYF.

The DNA for the CDR3 is TGTGCCGCTAAAAGAACAGGGACAGATACGCAGTATTTT. Translation: CAAKRTGTDTQYF. This chain joins TRBV24-1 and TRBJ2-3; D may be TRBD1 (6 bases). The V gene's germline CDR1 is KGHDR and CDR2 SFDVKD. The CDR3 spans 13 residues. The V and J ends lost 12 bases and 3 bases respectively, with 15 bases between them.

The gene calls are TRBV27 and TRBJ1-2; no clear D. The germline CDR1 and CDR2 sequences are MNHEY and SMNVEV (reference sequence). The CDR3 sequence is 13 residues long. V lost 1 base to trimming and J lost 4 bases, with 7 bases between them. CDR3 protein: CASSLYGPYGYTF. Written as DNA, the CDR3 is TGTGCCAGCAGTTTATACGGTCCCTATGGCTACACCTTC.

The CDR3 is CASSPIPQGKYNSPLHF. In nucleotides, the CDR3 is TGTGCCAGCAGTCCTATCCCACAGGGGAAGTATAATTCACCCCTCCACTTT. The chain recombines TRBV6-6 with TRBJ1-6, with 7 positions matching TRBD1. The CDR3 is 17 residues long. Germline CDR1 reads MNHNY; CDR2 reads SVGAGI (reference sequence). The V gene end was trimmed by 5 bases and the J gene end by 4 bases; junction bases not matched to a gene: 11.

This clone showed up just a few times. The chain joins TRBV27 to TRBJ1-2; TRBD1 aligns across 9 bases. After removal of 6 bases from V and 2 bases from J, the junction contained 10 bases not matched to a gene. The CDR3 length is 16 residues. Germline loops: CDR1 MNHEY, CDR2 SMNVEV (reference sequence). The CDR3 coding sequence is TGTGCCAGCAGCGCAGGACAGGGGCAGTCGAACTATGGCTACACCTTC. Protein: CASSAGQGQSNYGYTF.

The chain couples TRBV11-2 to TRBJ2-1; 8 bases align to TRBD2. Germline V gives CDR1 SGHAT, CDR2 FQNNGV. This CDR3 has 13 amino acids. The V and J ends lost 2 bases and 13 bases, in that order; junction bases with no gene match: 7. DNA of the CDR3: TGTGCCAGCAGCTTAATGCGGGGGGAACGTCAGTTCTTC. Translated: CASSLMRGERQFF.

This rearrangement joins TRBV10-3 to TRBJ1-1; the D gene is possibly TRBD1 (6 bases). The length of the CDR3 is 14 residues. Between the trimmed V and J ends, which lost 4 bases and 0 bases, there was a span of 9 bases. Per germline, CDR1 ENHRY and CDR2 SYGVKD. The CDR3 loop reads CAISGTAMNTEAFF. The CDR3 nucleotides are TGTGCCATCAGTGGGACAGCCATGAACACTGAAGCTTTCTTT.

In its sample, this clone was seen a few times. The chain carries TRBV19 and TRBJ2-2; 7 bases fit TRBD2. The CDR3 spans 19 residues. Germline loops: CDR1 LNHDA, CDR2 SQIVND (reference sequence). Trimming at V came to 0 bases and at J to 1 base, leaving 11 bases not matched to a gene. CDR3 sequence (DNA): TGTGCCAGTAGTATAGATTCGTTCGGGGAGGGCAGGAACACCGGGGAGCTGTTTTTT. Translating it yields CASSIDSFGEGRNTGELFF. Supplemented by reference TRBV19 and TRBJ2-2, the full variable domain reads DGGITQSPKYLFRKEGQNVTLSCEQNLNHDAMYWYRQDPGQGLRLIYYSQIVNDFQKGDIAEGYSVSREKKESFPLTVTSAQKNPTAFYLCASSIDSFGEGRNTGELFFGEGSRLTVL.

The rearrangement links TRBV18 to TRBJ1-2, with a weak D call TRBD1 (6 bases). The germline V and J ends were trimmed by 6 bases and 9 bases, with 20 bases remaining between them. CDR1 and CDR2 (germline): KGHSH, LQKENI. CDR3 length: 14 amino acids. DNA for the CDR3: TGTGCCAGCTCGCCCGGGGACACTCGTCCGAGCTACACCTTC. Its translation is CASSPGDTRPSYTF.

The chain recombines TRBV14 with TRBJ2-3; no definite D call. The CDR3 has 12 residues. The ends were cut back, 4 bases at V and 5 bases at J, with 7 bases in the middle. Germline V gene data show CDR1 as SGHDN and CDR2 as FVKESK. Written as DNA, the CDR3 is TGTGCCAGCAGCCTCAACTTAGATACGCAGTATTTT. Translated, it gives CASSLNLDTQYF.

This chain links TRBV18 with TRBJ2-7; D is possibly TRBD2 (6 bases). The germline CDR1 and CDR2 sequences are KGHSH and LQKENI. The CDR3 is 14 amino acids. V was shortened by 3 bases and J by 4 bases, with 13 bases between the two germline ends. CDR3 protein: CASSPGDSVYEQYF. CDR3 sequence (DNA): TGTGCCAGCTCACCGGGGGACTCCGTTTACGAGCAGTACTTC. The full variable domain, with the rest looked up from reference TRBV18 and TRBJ2-7, is NAGVMQNPRHLVRRRGQEARLRCSPMKGHSHVYWYRQLPEEGLKFMVYLQKENIIDESGMPKERFSAEFPKEGPSILRIQQVVRGDSAAYFCASSPGDSVYEQYFGPGTRLTVT.

The chain couples TRBV5-1 to TRBJ1-6, with 9 positions matching TRBD1. Germline V gene sequence: CDR1 SGHRS, CDR2 YFSETQ. Germline trimming cut 0 bases from V and 8 bases from J; bases unmatched to any gene: 0. The length of the CDR3 is 14 residues. The CDR3 spells CASSLGTGDSPLHF. The CDR3 nucleotides are TGCGCCAGCAGCTTGGGGACAGGGGATTCACCCCTCCACTTT.